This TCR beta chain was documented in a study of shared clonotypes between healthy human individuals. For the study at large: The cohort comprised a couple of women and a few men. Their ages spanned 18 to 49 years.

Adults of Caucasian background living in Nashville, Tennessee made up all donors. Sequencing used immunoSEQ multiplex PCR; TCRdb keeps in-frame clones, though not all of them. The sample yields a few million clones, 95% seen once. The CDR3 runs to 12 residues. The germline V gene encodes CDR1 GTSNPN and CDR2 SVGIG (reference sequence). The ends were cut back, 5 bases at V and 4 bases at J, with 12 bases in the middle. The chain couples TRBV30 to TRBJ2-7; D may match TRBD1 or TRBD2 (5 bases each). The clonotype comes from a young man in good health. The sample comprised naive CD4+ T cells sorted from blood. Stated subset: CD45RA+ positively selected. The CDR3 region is CAWARDLYEQYF. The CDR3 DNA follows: TGTGCCTGGGCCCGGGACCTTTACGAGCAGTACTTC.